This T cell receptor beta chain came from a study of tissue T cells after allogeneic stem cell transplantation. This table comes from immunoSEQ multiplex PCR, and its TCRdb copy is limited to in-frame clones, with some not included. The data hold some 47,000 clones, with 73% observed a single time. On this clone: Germline and genes here are mouse. With the read ending 1 residue before the CDR3 end, the germline J gene is used to fill in that end.

CDR1 and CDR2 from the germline V gene are MNHDT and YYDKIL. The trim removed 0 bases at V and 1 base at J, leaving 2 bases unmatched. CDR3 length equals 15 residues. The rearrangement uses TRBV17 and TRBJ1-1, with TRBD1 matching 7 bases. Sequencing input: sorted cells pooled from one or two spleens. This sequence was found in a pool of C57BL/6 mice in good health. CDR3 protein: CASSRDKGANTEVFF. The CDR3 bases that were read are TGTGCTAGCAGTAGAGATAAGGGGGCGAACACAGAAGTCTTC.